Listed below are T cell receptor beta chains from one sample, sequenced in a study of vaccination and CD4 T cells after COVID-19. TCRdb re-derived calls from the PCR reads in MiXCR, one entry per CDR3 protein. The table lists about 23,000 distinct CDR3 sequences, approximately 50% of them singletons. Antigen specificity for these receptors is unknown. Input material: CD4+ T cells from blood, cultured in vitro. The receptors were gathered from a human donor who had recovered from COVID-19. The CDR3 runs from the conserved cysteine through the conserved F or W. Fields, in order: CDR3 length, J gene, D gene, V gene, clone size, CDR3 DNA, CDR3 protein. A D gene is named only where the DNA matches it firmly. Not every row has a clone size; where given, it reads once, few, many or a size class.

12	TRBJ2-7	TRBD1	TRBV6-1	-	TGTGCCAGCAGTCTAACAGGGGTCGAGCAGTACTTC	CASSLTGVEQYF
13	TRBJ1-6	-	TRBV19	-	TGTGCCAGTAGTATTAGGGGCAATTCACCCCTCCACTTT	CASSIRGNSPLHF
14	TRBJ1-5	-	TRBV11-2	-	TGTGCCAGCAGCTTAGGACCCGGCAATCAGCCCCAGCATTTT	CASSLGPGNQPQHF
15	TRBJ1-1	-	TRBV11-2	-	TGTGCCAGCAGCTTAGGCGGAGGGAGGTTCACTGAAGCTTTCTTT	CASSLGGGRFTEAFF
16	TRBJ1-1	TRBD1	TRBV20-1	-	TGCAGTGCTAGAGACCCACAACAGGGGACCTTCGCTGAAGCTTTCTTT	CSARDPQQGTFAEAFF
13	TRBJ2-2	-	TRBV7-2	few	TGTGCCAGCAGCTTGCAAGTCACCGGGGAGCTGTTTTTT	CASSLQVTGELFF
13	TRBJ2-7	TRBD2	TRBV7-2	-	TGTGCCAGCAGCTTTTTGAGGGAGGGTGAGCAGTACTTC	CASSFLREGEQYF
15	TRBJ2-2	TRBD2	TRBV2	-	TGTGCCAGCAAAGGAGCGGGAGGGCCAAGCGGGGAGCTGTTTTTT	CASKGAGGPSGELFF
15	TRBJ2-2	TRBD2	TRBV7-6	-	TGTGCCAGCAGCTTTGGACTAGCGGGTTTGGGGGAGCTGTTTTTT	CASSFGLAGLGELFF
13	TRBJ1-6	TRBD1	TRBV19	-	TGTGCCAGTAGTGTAGACAGGGAGTCACCCCTCCACTTT	CASSVDRESPLHF
14	TRBJ2-1	-	TRBV7-9	-	TGTGCCAGCAGCGTAGGGCGCGCAGTGGAGGAGCAGTTCTTC	CASSVGRAVEEQFF
16	TRBJ2-2	TRBD2	TRBV7-8	-	TGTGCCAGCAGAAAGATAGCGGGAGTGGGCACCGGGGAGCTGTTTTTT	CASRKIAGVGTGELFF
13	TRBJ1-1	-	TRBV29-1	-	TGCAGCGTCCCCGGCTGGGGAAACACTGAAGCTTTCTTT	CSVPGWGNTEAFF
17	TRBJ2-5	TRBD2	TRBV4-1	few	TGCGCCAGCAGCCAAGATACGACCCAAGCGGGAGGCGAGACCCAGTACTTC	CASSQDTTQAGGETQYF
17	TRBJ1-6	-	TRBV28	-	TGTGCCAGCAGTCCGGGGGGAGAGTTGAATCATAATTCACCCCTCCACTTT	CASSPGGELNHNSPLHF
13	TRBJ1-2	-	TRBV20-1	-	TGCAGTGCTAGAGATCAGAAACTCTATGGCTACACCTTC	CSARDQKLYGYTF
18	TRBJ2-1	TRBD2	TRBV20-1	-	TGCAGTGCTAGAGATCCGGGGCGGATAGCGGGGTCCTACAATGAGCAGTTCTTC	CSARDPGRIAGSYNEQFF
19	TRBJ2-7	-	TRBV20-1	-	TGCAGTGCTCAACAGGGGGGTGTAAGGGACTACCGGTACTCCTACGAGCAGTACTTC	CSAQQGGVRDYRYSYEQYF
15	TRBJ1-1	TRBD1	TRBV12-3/TRBV12-4	-	TGTGCCAGCAGCCCCAGACAGGGAATGAACACTGAAGCTTTCTTT	CASSPRQGMNTEAFF
13	TRBJ1-6	TRBD1	TRBV20-1	once	TGCAGTGCTAGAGCGGGGACAGGGTCACCCCTCCACTTT	CSARAGTGSPLHF
14	TRBJ1-2	-	TRBV6-2/TRBV6-3	-	TGTGCCAGCGTCGACGGGAGTGTTAACTATGGCTACACCTTC	CASVDGSVNYGYTF
12	TRBJ1-1	-	TRBV27	-	TGTGCCAGCAGTACAACGACAGGTTTAGCTTTCTTT	CASSTTTGLAFF
14	TRBJ2-2	-	TRBV25-1	-	TGTGCCAGCAGTGAACCCGGGACTACCGGGGAGCTGTTTTTT	CASSEPGTTGELFF
15	TRBJ2-1	-	TRBV11-3	-	TGTGCCAGCAGCTTAGCGGGGGGCTACTACAATGAGCAGTTCTTC	CASSLAGGYYNEQFF
13	TRBJ1-1	-	TRBV10-3	-	TGTGCCATCACTGAACAGGTTGACACTGAAGCTTTCTTT	CAITEQVDTEAFF
17	TRBJ1-5	-	TRBV7-2	-	TGTGCCAGCAGCTTAAGTGCGGGCGGGGCTGGGCGTCAGCCCCAGCATTTT	CASSLSAGGAGRQPQHF
10	TRBJ1-6	-	TRBV20-1	few	TGCAGTGCTGGGGATTCACCCCTCCACTTT	CSAGDSPLHF
16	TRBJ2-7	TRBD1	TRBV7-2	-	TGTGCCAGCAGCTTAGCGGCTGGTCAGGGGGCAGGCAAGCAGTACTTC	CASSLAAGQGAGKQYF
14	TRBJ1-2	-	TRBV7-9	-	TGTGCCAGCAGCTCGGACAGTAGTCTCTATGGCTACACCTTC	CASSSDSSLYGYTF
19	TRBJ1-5	TRBD1	TRBV7-8	-	TGTGCCAGCAGCTCAATGACGTCAGGGGGGTTCTGGGGCAATCAGCCCCAGCATTTT	CASSSMTSGGFWGNQPQHF
14	TRBJ2-3	-	TRBV5-1	-	TGCGCCAGCAGCGCGGGACTCCGAGCAGATACGCAGTATTTT	CASSAGLRADTQYF
11	TRBJ1-1	-	TRBV2	few	TGTGCCAGCAGCGACCGGGACTTAGCTTTCTTT	CASSDRDLAFF
13	TRBJ1-5	-	TRBV19	-	TGTGCCAGTAGCTCCAGGGAAAGGGAGCCCCAGCATTTT	CASSSREREPQHF
17	TRBJ1-1	TRBD1	TRBV11-3	-	TGTGCCAGCAGCTCCCAGGGGGGGGCGACCATGAACACTGAAGCTTTCTTT	CASSSQGGATMNTEAFF
15	TRBJ2-7	TRBD2	TRBV27	-	TGTGCCAGCAGCTTTAGCGGGAGGGTCGTAAGCGAGCAGTACTTC	CASSFSGRVVSEQYF
13	TRBJ1-2	-	TRBV25-1	few	TGTGCCAGCAGTGAAGATCCCCTCTATGGCTACACCTTC	CASSEDPLYGYTF
14	TRBJ1-1	TRBD1	TRBV12-5	-	TGTGCTAGTGGTAGGGACAGGGGGCTTTCTGGGGCTTTCTTT	CASGRDRGLSGAFF
12	TRBJ1-2	-	TRBV2	few	TGTGCCAGCTCGGGTTCGGATTATGGCTACACCTTC	CASSGSDYGYTF
14	TRBJ1-5	-	TRBV2	few	TGTGCCAACCCGGACGGGGACGGCAATCAGCCCCAGCATTTT	CANPDGDGNQPQHF
12	TRBJ1-2	-	TRBV7-2	few	TGTGCCAGCCGGCTGGGGGGCACCGGCTACACCTTC	CASRLGGTGYTF
16	TRBJ1-1	-	TRBV7-9	-	TGTGCCAGCAGCTTGAGGAGACAGGCTACAAACACTGAAGCTTTCTTT	CASSLRRQATNTEAFF
13	TRBJ2-1	-	TRBV5-8	-	TGTGCCAGCAGCTTGCAGTGGACGGATGAGCAGTTCTTC	CASSLQWTDEQFF
12	TRBJ2-1	-	TRBV11-3	-	TGTGCCAGCAGCTCCGACTTCAATGAGCAGTTCTTC	CASSSDFNEQFF
14	TRBJ2-7	TRBD2	TRBV2	-	TGTGCCAGGTCCGGGACTAGAGACCTCGACGAGCAGTACTTC	CARSGTRDLDEQYF
17	TRBJ1-1	TRBD1	TRBV28	-	TGTGCCAGTACCCCAGGCAGGGGGCGAGTCGGGAACACTGAAGCTTTCTTT	CASTPGRGRVGNTEAFF
15	TRBJ2-7	TRBD2	TRBV20-1	-	TGCAGTGCTAGTCGGACTAGCGGGGGTTACTACGAGCAGTACTTC	CSASRTSGGYYEQYF
13	TRBJ1-2	-	TRBV30	-	TGTGCCTGGAGTGTATATCGGCCCTATGGCTACACCTTC	CAWSVYRPYGYTF
18	TRBJ1-1	-	TRBV7-8	few	TGTGCCAGCAGCTTAGCGGGGCGAGGCGGTGCTTTATACACTGAAGCTTTCTTT	CASSLAGRGGALYTEAFF
15	TRBJ2-3	-	TRBV11-2	-	TGTGCCAGCAGCTTAGATCGGGGAGACACAGATACGCAGTATTTT	CASSLDRGDTDTQYF
15	TRBJ2-3	TRBD2	TRBV11-2	-	TGTGCCAGCAGCTTACTTAGCGGGGGGGCAGATACGCAGTATTTT	CASSLLSGGADTQYF